These T cell receptor beta chains were read from a single sample in a study of blood T cells in healthy people across ages. MiXCR was run by TCRdb on the 5' RACE reads, yielding one entry per CDR3 protein. Of 1.5 million to 1.9 million distinct CDR3 sequences listed, about 45% are singletons. The sample comprised blood. Source of these receptors: a young woman in good health. Each CDR3 is given with its conserved first and last residue. The D gene is left open where the match is weak. For some rows the clone size is stated as once, few or many, or as a class when expanded; others skip it.

D gene	clone size	V gene	J gene	CDR3 DNA	CDR3 protein
.	.	TRBV30	TRBJ2-3	TGTGCCTGGAGTGGACGAACGGCAGATACGCAGTATTTT	CAWSGRTADTQYF
TRBD2	.	TRBV28	TRBJ2-3	TGTGCCAGCAGTACTAGACTAGCGGGAGGTCTCACAGATACGCAGTATTTT	CASSTRLAGGLTDTQYF
TRBD1	.	TRBV12-3/TRBV12-4	TRBJ1-5	TGTGCCAGCAGCCCCGGGACAGTGCGGCAGCCCCAGCATTTT	CASSPGTVRQPQHF
TRBD2	.	TRBV7-4	TRBJ2-1	TGTGCCAGCAGCTTTGGGACTAGGGCGTTCTTC	CASSFGTRAFF
.	many	TRBV5-1	TRBJ2-4	TGCGCCAGCAGCTTGGAGGCCAAAAACATTCAGTACTTC	CASSLEAKNIQYF
.	.	TRBV7-2	TRBJ1-5	TGTGCCAGCACCTTAGCCCCCAGTAGCAATCAGCCCCAGCATTTT	CASTLAPSSNQPQHF
TRBD2	once	TRBV5-1	TRBJ2-1	TGCGCCAGCAGCTCACTAGCGAGGGGCTTAAACAATGAGCAGTTCTTC	CASSSLARGLNNEQFF
TRBD2	.	TRBV4-2	TRBJ2-3	TGTGCCAGCAGCCAAGGCCCAAGCGGGAGGGGAACAGATACGCAGTATTTT	CASSQGPSGRGTDTQYF
.	.	TRBV5-1	TRBJ1-4	TGCGCCAGCAGCCCTGGAGGGACTGGTAATGAAAAACTGTTTTTT	CASSPGGTGNEKLFF
.	.	TRBV3-1	TRBJ2-5	TGTGCCAGTAGCCAAGATAGACTGGCCATCTCCTACAATGAGCAGTACTTC	CASSQDRLAISYNEQYF
.	once	TRBV12-3/TRBV12-4	TRBJ1-2	TGTGCCAGCAGTTCCCGGTGGGCTAACTATGGCTACACCTTC	CASSSRWANYGYTF
.	.	TRBV29-1	TRBJ2-6	TGCAGCGTTGATACGGGGTATTACTCTGGGGCCAACGTCCTGACTTTC	CSVDTGYYSGANVLTF
TRBD2	few	TRBV27	TRBJ2-7	TGTGCCAGCAGTCCTAGCGGGAGTGGGTACTACGAGCAGTACTTC	CASSPSGSGYYEQYF
.	once	TRBV10-3	TRBJ2-7	TGTGCCATCAGGGACGGCACCTACGAGCAGTACTTC	CAIRDGTYEQYF
TRBD1	.	TRBV29-1	TRBJ2-3	TGCAGCGTTGAGGGACAGGGGGGCACAGATACGCAGTATTTT	CSVEGQGGTDTQYF
.	.	TRBV20-1	TRBJ2-3	TGCAGTGCTATAGCCCGATCGAGCGATACGCAGTATTTT	CSAIARSSDTQYF
TRBD1	many	TRBV12-5	TRBJ2-3	TGTGCTAGTGGTTTGGTTGGACAGGGGGCGTCAGATACGCAGTATTTT	CASGLVGQGASDTQYF
TRBD2	.	TRBV20-1	TRBJ2-3	TGCAGTGCTAGGGGTCGACTAGCGGGCCTACCTAGCACAGATACGCAGTATTTT	CSARGRLAGLPSTDTQYF
.	.	TRBV10-3	TRBJ2-7	TGTGCCATCAGGGACCCGACGGGGCCTTACGAGCAGTACTTC	CAIRDPTGPYEQYF
TRBD1	.	TRBV29-1	TRBJ1-1	TGCAGCGTACTACAGGGGGCCGGAAACACTGAAGCTTTCTTT	CSVLQGAGNTEAFF
TRBD2	once	TRBV12-3/TRBV12-4	TRBJ2-3	TGTGCCAGCAATCCAGCGGGGAATCGGAAAGATACGCAGTATTTT	CASNPAGNRKDTQYF
.	many	TRBV12-3/TRBV12-4	TRBJ2-5	TGTGCCAGCAGTAACCCCCACCAGACGGGCCAAGAGACCCAGTACTTC	CASSNPHQTGQETQYF
.	few	TRBV2	TRBJ1-5	TGTGCCAGCAGTGGCACCTATGTTCAGCCCCAGCATTTT	CASSGTYVQPQHF
TRBD2	.	TRBV4-2	TRBJ2-1	TGTGCCAACAGCCAAGAACTGGTGGGACTAGCGGTTCCGAGCTCCTACAATGAGCAGTTCTTC	CANSQELVGLAVPSSYNEQFF
.	.	TRBV5-1	TRBJ2-4	TGCGCCAGCAACTCGGAGAGGGACATTCAGTACTTC	CASNSERDIQYF
.	.	TRBV7-8	TRBJ2-7	TGTGCCAGCAGCCCAAGTCGGGGGAAGATTTACGAGCAGTACTTC	CASSPSRGKIYEQYF
TRBD2	.	TRBV4-2	TRBJ2-2	TGTGCCAGCAGCCGAGTAGCGGGAGTGCGTAACGGGGAGCTGTTTTTT	CASSRVAGVRNGELFF
.	.	TRBV12-3/TRBV12-4	TRBJ2-1	TGTGCCAGCAGTTTGGGCAGGGGACAATACAATGAGCAGTTCTTC	CASSLGRGQYNEQFF
TRBD1	.	TRBV11-1	TRBJ1-2	TGTGCCAGCAGCCCGGGGACAGGGGCTGGCTACACCTTC	CASSPGTGAGYTF
.	.	TRBV3-1	TRBJ2-3	TGTGCCAGCAGCCAAGAATGGGCTACAGATACGCAGTATTTT	CASSQEWATDTQYF
.	many	TRBV6-5	TRBJ1-2	TGTGCCAGCTGGGCACCAGCTAACTATGGCTACACCTTC	CASWAPANYGYTF
.	.	TRBV7-8	TRBJ2-5	TGTGCCAGCAGCCCCGGCGGGCCAATCCAAGAGACCCAGTACTTC	CASSPGGPIQETQYF
.	.	TRBV27	TRBJ2-7	TGTGCCAGCAGCACTGGGGGCGGCGAGCAGTACTTC	CASSTGGGEQYF
TRBD1	.	TRBV20-1	TRBJ1-6	TGCAGTGCTAGAGATTCTACCGGGACAGGGCTACGGCCCCTCCACTTT	CSARDSTGTGLRPLHF
.	.	TRBV12-3/TRBV12-4	TRBJ1-6	TGTGCCAGCAGTTCCGGACAGTGGAGCTCCTATAATTCACCCCTCCACTTT	CASSSGQWSSYNSPLHF
TRBD2	few	TRBV6-1	TRBJ2-1	TGTGCCAGCATCGATCCCCCGGGAGGGACCTACAATGAGCAGTTCTTC	CASIDPPGGTYNEQFF
.	.	TRBV29-1	TRBJ1-1	TGCAGCGCTTACGGACAGATAAACACTGAAGCTTTCTTT	CSAYGQINTEAFF
.	few	TRBV4-3	TRBJ2-7	TGCGCCAGCAGCCAAGAAGGGTCCAGGGGAAGCGAGCAGTACTTC	CASSQEGSRGSEQYF
.	many	TRBV27	TRBJ2-3	TGTGCCAGCAGTTTGCTCGGATACACAGATACGCAGTATTTT	CASSLLGYTDTQYF
TRBD2	.	TRBV28	TRBJ2-1	TGTGCCAGCAAAGTCAGCGGGAGCAGCGATGAGCAGTTCTTC	CASKVSGSSDEQFF
TRBD2	.	TRBV27	TRBJ2-5	TGTGCCAGCAGTCTGGGCGGGAGACCAGAAGAGACCCAGTACTTC	CASSLGGRPEETQYF
TRBD1	.	TRBV12-3/TRBV12-4	TRBJ1-2	TGTGCCAGCAGGGCCGCCGGGACAGGGGAATATGGCTACACCTTC	CASRAAGTGEYGYTF
TRBD1	.	TRBV5-1	TRBJ1-6	TGCGCCAGCAGCCGGGGACAGCTGGACAATTCACCCCTCCACTTT	CASSRGQLDNSPLHF
TRBD1	.	TRBV7-2	TRBJ1-1	TGTGCCAGCAGCTCTCAGACAGGGGGCTCTGAAGCTTTCTTT	CASSSQTGGSEAFF
.	few	TRBV6-5	TRBJ1-2	TGTGCCAGCAGTTATTTGAACAGTTTCTATGGCTACACCTTC	CASSYLNSFYGYTF
.	few	TRBV7-9	TRBJ1-2	TGTGCCAGCAGCTCCCAAGACGTCCCCAATCGCGGCTACACCTTC	CASSSQDVPNRGYTF
.	few	TRBV20-1	TRBJ1-1	TGCAGTGCTAGACAAAAAGCGACGGCGAGCGCTGAAGCTTTCTTT	CSARQKATASAEAFF
.	.	TRBV12-5	TRBJ2-5	TGTGCTAGTGGTTTGGCCCTTAGCGGCTCCTACAATGAGCAGTACTTC	CASGLALSGSYNEQYF
.	.	TRBV2	TRBJ2-5	TGTGCCAGCAACCCTTGGAACAATGAGCAGTACTTC	CASNPWNNEQYF
TRBD1	.	TRBV7-9	TRBJ2-7	TGTGCCAGCAGCTCTTTTCCGGGACAGAGATACGAGCAGTACTTC	CASSSFPGQRYEQYF
.	.	TRBV13	TRBJ2-7	TGTGCCAGCAGCGCCTACGGACAGAGAAGCTCCTACGAGCAGTACTTC	CASSAYGQRSSYEQYF
TRBD2	.	TRBV7-2	TRBJ2-7	TGTGCCAGCAGCTTGCTCATACTAGCGGGAACTTACGAGCAGTACTTC	CASSLLILAGTYEQYF
.	.	TRBV4-1	TRBJ2-5	TGCGCCAGCAGCCAAGGATTGGGCCCGTACCAAGAGACCCAGTACTTC	CASSQGLGPYQETQYF
.	.	TRBV3-1	TRBJ2-5	TGTGCCAGCAGCCAAGGGGGCACAGGAGAGACCCAGTACTTC	CASSQGGTGETQYF
TRBD2	.	TRBV20-1	TRBJ2-2	TGCAGTGCTAGTCCGGGACTAGCGGGATTTAAGGACACCGGGGAGCTGTTTTTT	CSASPGLAGFKDTGELFF
.	few	TRBV25-1	TRBJ1-5	TGTGCCAGCAGTGAAACTTGGGGTCAACAGCCCCAGCATTTT	CASSETWGQQPQHF
.	.	TRBV2	TRBJ2-1	TGTGCCAGCAGTGAATGGGTGGGGGCCCCTTCCTACAATGAGCAGTTCTTC	CASSEWVGAPSYNEQFF